This entry describes one TCR beta chain. The record originates from a study of monozygotic twins with inflammatory bowel disease. From its re-call of the 5' RACE reads, TCRdb lists each CDR3 protein once, without DNA. Found here are 200,000 to 250,000 distinct CDR3 sequences; the top ten clones hold less than 9%. Germline V gene sequence: CDR1 LGHNA, CDR2 YSLEER. The CDR3 is 14 amino acids. The chain is built from TRBV4-3 and TRBJ2-3; TCRdb indicates TRBD2, and absent DNA this call remains unverified. The origin of this receptor is a human donor with ulcerative colitis or Crohn's disease, or a healthy co-twin of an affected twin (not recorded which). Sequences were obtained from blood. The CDR3 reads CASSLGGYRDTQYF.